The rows below give T cell receptor beta chains drawn from one sample of a study of beta chain features in type 1 diabetes. Measured with immunoSEQ multiplex PCR; TCRdb has only the in-frame clones, and not every one. This table has about 110,000 clones, roughly 40% appearing once. The sequenced material came from stem cell memory CD4+ T cells from blood. The receptors were gathered from a woman younger than 35 in good health. CDR3s include the opening cysteine and the closing phenylalanine or tryptophan. D genes are given only for firm matches. Only part of the rows carry a size: once, few, many, or a class if the clone is expanded.

D gene	V gene	J gene	clone size	CDR3 protein	CDR3 DNA
TRBD1	TRBV7-6	TRBJ2-1	-	CASSYGTGSYNEQFF	TGTGCCAGCAGCTACGGGACAGGATCCTACAATGAGCAGTTCTTC
-	TRBV9	TRBJ2-1	once	CASSPRLAAYNEQFF	TGTGCCAGCAGCCCCCGGTTAGCAGCATACAATGAGCAGTTCTTC
TRBD2	TRBV28	TRBJ2-3	-	CASSSGLAGGLMDTQYF	TGTGCCAGCAGCTCGGGACTAGCGGGAGGGTTGATGGATACGCAGTATTTT
-	TRBV6-1	TRBJ1-5	few	CASSPESNQPQHF	TGTGCCAGCAGTCCCGAGAGCAATCAGCCCCAGCATTTT
TRBD1	TRBV7-9	TRBJ1-1	few	CASSSWTGNTEAFF	TGTGCCAGCAGCTCCTGGACAGGGAACACTGAAGCTTTCTTT
-	TRBV28	TRBJ2-7	few	CASSLEYEQYF	TGTGCCAGCAGTCTAGAATACGAGCAGTACTTC
TRBD2	TRBV28	TRBJ2-1	few	CASSTLGLAIYNEQFF	TGTGCCAGCTCAACGTTGGGACTAGCGATATACAATGAGCAGTTCTTC
TRBD1	TRBV28	TRBJ2-7	-	CASRRTGVSSYEQYF	TGTGCCAGCAGGCGGACAGGGGTAAGCTCCTACGAGCAGTACTTC
TRBD1	TRBV7-2	TRBJ1-4	few	CASSLDRDRAEKLFF	TGTGCCAGCAGCTTAGACCGGGACAGGGCAGAAAAACTGTTTTTT
-	TRBV30	TRBJ2-7	-	CAWGTYEQYF	TGTGCCTGGGGTACTTACGAGCAGTACTTC
-	TRBV2	TRBJ1-2	few	CASTRGPRGMDGYTF	TGTGCCAGCACCAGGGGCCCTCGGGGTATGGATGGCTACACCTTC
TRBD1	TRBV25-1	TRBJ2-5	-	CASSEPDRESYQETQYF	TGTGCCAGCAGTGAACCCGACAGGGAATCGTACCAAGAGACCCAGTACTTC
-	TRBV7-8	TRBJ2-5	few	CASSLARLETQYF	TGTGCCAGCAGCTTAGCGAGGTTGGAGACCCAGTACTTC
-	TRBV7-8	TRBJ1-1	-	CASSLLRDRLNTEAFF	TGTGCCAGCAGCTTACTTCGAGACAGGTTGAACACTGAAGCTTTCTTT